This is a list of T cell receptor beta chains from one sample in a study of blood T cell repertoires in COVID-19. Profiled with immunoSEQ multiplex PCR; TCRdb holds only in-frame clones, not every one. The sample holds approximately 190,000 clones, over 70% seen once. The material sequenced was peripheral blood. These receptors came from a man aged 60-69 years with active or convalescent COVID-19. The CDR3 runs from the conserved cysteine through the conserved F or W. D genes are given only for firm matches. Expanded clones get a size class; other rows say once, few or many, or leave the size out.

J gene	clone size	D gene	V gene	CDR3 protein	CDR3 DNA
TRBJ1-6	NA	NA	TRBV6-1	CASSSKWNSPLHF	TGTGCCAGCAGTTCTAAGTGGAATTCACCCCTCCACTTT
TRBJ1-2	NA	NA	TRBV10-3	CAIGRTEDGYTF	TGTGCCATCGGCCGGACAGAGGATGGCTACACCTTC
TRBJ2-3	NA	TRBD2	TRBV7-2	CASSLDGSGRFLDTQYF	TGTGCCAGCAGCTTAGACGGTAGCGGGAGGTTCTTGGATACGCAGTATTTT
TRBJ2-7	NA	NA	TRBV7-2	CASSPKRTYEQYF	TGTGCCAGCAGCCCTAAGCGGACCTACGAGCAGTACTTC
TRBJ2-1	NA	TRBD1	TRBV5-1	CASSLWTGRDEQFF	TGCGCCAGCAGCTTGTGGACAGGGCGGGATGAGCAGTTCTTC
TRBJ2-7	NA	NA	TRBV7-9	CASSHTGLEQYF	TGTGCCAGCAGCCATACAGGGCTGGAGCAGTACTTC
TRBJ2-6	NA	NA	TRBV24-1	CATSDLRTGGANVLTF	TGTGCCACCAGTGATTTGCGGACGGGGGGGGCCAACGTCCTGACTTTC
TRBJ2-5	NA	NA	TRBV28	CASSSRWETQYF	TGTGCCAGCAGTTCCCGGTGGGAGACCCAGTACTTC
TRBJ2-2	NA	NA	TRBV5-4	CASSLGALGLAASGELFF	TGTGCCAGCAGCTTGGGGGCCTTAGGATTAGCGGCCTCCGGGGAGCTGTTTTTT
TRBJ1-2	NA	TRBD1	TRBV19	CASSTRRQGGYGYTF	TGTGCCAGTAGTACCCGACGACAGGGAGGCTATGGCTACACCTTC
TRBJ2-2	NA	NA	TRBV2	CCTEQSNTGELFF	TGTTGCACGGAACAGTCGAACACCGGGGAGCTGTTTTTT
TRBJ2-2	few	TRBD2	TRBV6-1	CASSVTSGRAPGELFF	TGTGCCAGCAGTGTGACTAGCGGGAGGGCCCCCGGGGAGCTGTTTTTT
TRBJ2-7	NA	TRBD1	TRBV20-1	CSAGQAYEQYF	TGCAGTGCGGGACAGGCCTACGAGCAGTACTTC
TRBJ2-7	NA	TRBD2	TRBV5-5	CASSSGLALYEQYF	TGTGCCAGCAGCTCCGGACTAGCTCTTTACGAGCAGTACTTC
TRBJ1-2	NA	TRBD1	TRBV27	CASSSLQGVYGYTF	TGTGCCAGCAGTTCCCTTCAGGGGGTCTATGGCTACACCTTC
TRBJ2-1	NA	TRBD1	TRBV5-4	CASSSGDRVHEQFF	TGTGCCAGCAGCTCCGGGGACAGGGTGCATGAGCAGTTCTTC
TRBJ1-2	NA	TRBD1	TRBV9	CASSAGQGGTPWDAYGYTF	TGTGCCAGCAGCGCAGGACAGGGGGGGACACCCTGGGACGCCTATGGCTACACCTTC
TRBJ1-1	NA	NA	TRBV5-1	CASSLNRENTEAFF	TGCGCCAGCAGTCTAAACAGGGAGAACACTGAAGCTTTCTTT
TRBJ2-5	NA	TRBD1	TRBV28	CASGTGGVETQYF	TGTGCCAGCGGGACAGGGGGAGTGGAGACCCAGTACTTC
TRBJ2-7	NA	NA	TRBV7-9	CASTILSYGEQYF	TGTGCCAGCACCATCTTGTCCTACGGGGAGCAGTACTTC
TRBJ2-7	NA	NA	TRBV5-1	CASGDRPYEQYF	TGCGCCAGCGGCGACAGACCCTACGAGCAGTACTTC
TRBJ2-2	few	TRBD1	TRBV19	CASSPPGQGAKLFF	TGTGCCAGTAGTCCCCCGGGACAGGGGGCAAAGCTGTTTTTT
TRBJ2-2	NA	TRBD1	TRBV6-6	CASCGTDNTGELFF	TGTGCCAGCTGTGGGACAGATAACACCGGGGAGCTGTTTTTT
TRBJ1-6	NA	TRBD1	TRBV9	CASSISYRGGSPLHF	TGTGCCAGCAGCATCTCCTACAGGGGCGGTTCACCCCTCCACTTT
TRBJ1-4	NA	TRBD1	TRBV24-1	CATSDGDSATNEKLFF	TGTGCCACCAGTGACGGGGACAGTGCAACTAATGAAAAACTGTTTTTT
TRBJ1-1	once	TRBD1	TRBV5-1	CASSLQGRTEAFF	TGCGCCAGCAGTTTACAGGGGAGAACTGAAGCTTTCTTT
TRBJ2-4	NA	TRBD1	TRBV28	CASSSPPSRGSLAKNIQYF	TGTGCCAGCAGTTCCCCCCCCTCCAGGGGGTCATTAGCCAAAAACATTCAGTACTTC
TRBJ2-7	NA	TRBD2	TRBV6-1	CASSEEGSGSYEQYF	TGTGCCAGCAGTGAAGAAGGTAGCGGGAGTTACGAGCAGTACTTC
TRBJ2-7	NA	NA	TRBV21-1	CASSRRRGNEQYF	TGTGCCAGCAGCCGGCGGCGGGGGAACGAGCAGTACTTC
TRBJ2-5	NA	TRBD1	TRBV5-4	CASSQQGLPGETQYF	TGTGCCAGCAGCCAACAGGGGCTCCCCGGGGAGACCCAGTACTTC
TRBJ2-7	NA	NA	TRBV27	CASSTAGVRPGGYEQYF	TGTGCCAGCAGTACGGCAGGGGTTCGTCCGGGGGGATACGAGCAGTACTTC
TRBJ1-6	NA	NA	TRBV5-5	CASSLERDNSPLHF	TGTGCCAGCAGCCTCGAGAGGGATAATTCACCCCTCCACTTT
TRBJ2-7	NA	NA	TRBV19	CASCDLGYEQYF	TGTGCCAGTTGCGACCTAGGCTACGAGCAGTACTTC
TRBJ2-2	NA	TRBD1	TRBV24-1	CATSDRQGRDTGELFF	TGTGCCACCAGTGACCGACAGGGCCGCGACACCGGGGAGCTGTTTTTT
TRBJ1-1	NA	NA	TRBV7-2	CASSGRWFGRAEAFF	TGTGCCAGCAGCGGTAGATGGTTTGGGCGCGCTGAAGCTTTCTTT
TRBJ1-2	NA	NA	TRBV18	CASSPAREGYTF	TGTGCCAGCTCACCAGCACGGGAGGGCTACACCTTC
TRBJ2-3	NA	TRBD2	TRBV5-6	CASSLFGLAGTYSTDTQYF	TGTGCCAGCAGCTTGTTTGGGCTAGCGGGAACCTATAGCACAGATACGCAGTATTTT
TRBJ2-2	NA	TRBD2	TRBV9	CASSAQPTGGTGELFF	TGTGCCAGCAGCGCCCAACCCACGGGGGGGACCGGGGAGCTGTTTTTT
TRBJ2-1	NA	NA	TRBV21-1	CAVIAGGSYNEQFF	TGTGCCGTTATTGCAGGGGGGTCCTACAATGAGCAGTTCTTC
TRBJ1-2	NA	TRBD1	TRBV5-1	CASSLFGQGDGYTF	TGCGCCAGCAGCTTGTTTGGGCAGGGGGATGGCTACACCTTC
TRBJ1-1	NA	NA	TRBV6-5	CASSRTTMNTEAFF	TGTGCCAGCAGTCGGACAACTATGAACACTGAAGCTTTCTTT
TRBJ1-1	NA	NA	TRBV10-3	CAIGGGSKNTEAFF	TGTGCCATCGGAGGAGGGAGTAAGAACACTGAAGCTTTCTTT
TRBJ2-3	NA	NA	TRBV7-6	CASSLAGASTDTQYF	TGTGCCAGCAGCTTAGCAGGGGCTAGCACAGATACGCAGTATTTT
TRBJ1-1	NA	NA	TRBV7-9	CASSLLQGETEAFF	TGTGCCAGCAGCTTACTACAGGGAGAGACTGAAGCTTTCTTT
TRBJ2-7	NA	TRBD2	TRBV7-2	CASSQLAGGPSRYEQYF	TGTGCCAGCAGCCAGCTAGCGGGAGGCCCTAGTAGGTACGAGCAGTACTTC
TRBJ1-2	NA	NA	TRBV6-5	CASLGEGNYGYTF	TGTGCCAGCCTGGGGGAGGGAAACTATGGCTACACCTTC
TRBJ2-7	NA	NA	TRBV5-1	CASNSGRSYEQYF	TGCGCCAGCAATAGCGGCCGATCCTACGAGCAGTACTTC